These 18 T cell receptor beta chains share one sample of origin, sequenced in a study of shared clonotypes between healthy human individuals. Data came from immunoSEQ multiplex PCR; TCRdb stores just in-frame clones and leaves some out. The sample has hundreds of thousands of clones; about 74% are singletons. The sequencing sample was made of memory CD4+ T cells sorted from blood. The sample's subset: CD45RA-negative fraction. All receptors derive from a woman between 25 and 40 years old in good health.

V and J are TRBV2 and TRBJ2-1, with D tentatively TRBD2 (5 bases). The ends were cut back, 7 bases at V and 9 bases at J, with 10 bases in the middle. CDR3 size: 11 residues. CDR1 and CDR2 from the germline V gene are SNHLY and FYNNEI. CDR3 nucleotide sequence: TGTGCCAGCACCCAAGGAGGTGAGCAGTTCTTC. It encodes CASTQGGEQFF. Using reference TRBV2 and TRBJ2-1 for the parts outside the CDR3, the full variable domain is EPEVTQTPSHQVTQMGQEVILRCVPISNHLYFYWYRQILGQKVEFLVSFYNNEISEKSEIFDDQFSVERPDGSNFTLKIRSTKLEDSAMYFCASTQGGEQFFGPGTRLTVL.

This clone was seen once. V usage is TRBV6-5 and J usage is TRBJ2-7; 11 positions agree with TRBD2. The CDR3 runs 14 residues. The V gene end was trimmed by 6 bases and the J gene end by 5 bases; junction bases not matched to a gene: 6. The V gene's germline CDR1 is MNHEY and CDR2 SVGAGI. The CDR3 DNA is TGTGCCAGCAGAATGATAGCGGGAGGGAACGAGCAGTACTTC. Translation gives CASRMIAGGNEQYF.

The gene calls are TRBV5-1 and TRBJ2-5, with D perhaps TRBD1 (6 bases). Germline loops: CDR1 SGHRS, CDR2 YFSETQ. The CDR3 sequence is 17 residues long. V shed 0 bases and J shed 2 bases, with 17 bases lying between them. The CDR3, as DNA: TGCGCCAGCAGCTTGGGGCCGCCTGGCAGGGGACAAGAGACCCAGTACTTC. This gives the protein CASSLGPPGRGQETQYF.

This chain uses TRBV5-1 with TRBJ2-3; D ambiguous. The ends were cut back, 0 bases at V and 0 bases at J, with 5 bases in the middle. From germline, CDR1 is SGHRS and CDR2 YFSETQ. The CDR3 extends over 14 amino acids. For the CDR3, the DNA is TGCGCCAGCAGCTTGGTTGACAGCACAGATACGCAGTATTTT. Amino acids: CASSLVDSTDTQYF.

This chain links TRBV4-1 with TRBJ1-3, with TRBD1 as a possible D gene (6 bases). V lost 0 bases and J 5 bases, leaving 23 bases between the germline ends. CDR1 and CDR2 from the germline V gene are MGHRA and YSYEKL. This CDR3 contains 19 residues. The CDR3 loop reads CASSQEGRPGARARNTIYF. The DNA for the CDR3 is TGCGCCAGCAGCCAAGAGGGGCGCCCGGGGGCCAGGGCCCGAAACACCATATATTTT.

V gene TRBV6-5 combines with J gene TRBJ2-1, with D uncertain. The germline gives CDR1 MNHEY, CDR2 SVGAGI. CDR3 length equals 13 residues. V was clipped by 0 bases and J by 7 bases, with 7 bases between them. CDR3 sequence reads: CASSYSGVNEQFF. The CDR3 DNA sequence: TGTGCCAGCAGTTACTCTGGGGTAAATGAGCAGTTCTTC.

The CDR3 DNA follows: TGTGCCACCGAACCCGTCGGAGCGGGCTACGAGCAGTACTTC. It translates to CATEPVGAGYEQYF. The chain is built from TRBV10-3 and TRBJ2-7, with D perhaps TRBD2 (6 bases). Germline V gene lookup returns CDR1 ENHRY and CDR2 SYGVKD. Trimming left V 10 bases short and J 3 bases short, with 19 bases between. The CDR3 spans 14 residues.

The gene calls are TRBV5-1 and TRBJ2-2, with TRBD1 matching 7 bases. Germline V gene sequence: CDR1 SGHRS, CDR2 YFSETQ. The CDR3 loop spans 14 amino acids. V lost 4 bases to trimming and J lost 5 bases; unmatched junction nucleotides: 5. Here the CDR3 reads CASSRDSTTGELFF. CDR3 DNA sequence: TGCGCCAGCAGCCGGGACAGCACGACCGGGGAGCTGTTTTTT.

This CDR3 reads CASVPRTGGGTDTQYF. In DNA form, the CDR3 reads TGCGCCAGCGTCCCTCGGACAGGGGGAGGCACAGATACGCAGTATTTT. V gene TRBV4-1 combines with J gene TRBJ2-3; 10 bases align to TRBD1. V was clipped by 8 bases and J by 1 base; unmatched bases: 9. The CDR3 extends over 16 amino acids. Germline values: CDR1 MGHRA, CDR2 YSYEKL.

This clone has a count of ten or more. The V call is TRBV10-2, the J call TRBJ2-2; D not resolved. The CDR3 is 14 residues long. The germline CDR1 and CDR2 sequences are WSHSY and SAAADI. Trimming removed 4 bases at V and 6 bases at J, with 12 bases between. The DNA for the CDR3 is TGCGCCAGCAGTGGCTTAGGGTCTGCCGGGGAGCTGTTTTTT. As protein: CASSGLGSAGELFF.

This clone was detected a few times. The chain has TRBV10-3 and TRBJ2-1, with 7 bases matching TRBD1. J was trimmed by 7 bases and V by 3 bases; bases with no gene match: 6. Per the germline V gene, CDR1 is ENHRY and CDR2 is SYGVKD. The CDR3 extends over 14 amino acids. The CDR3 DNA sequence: TGTGCCATCAGTGAACAAAACAGGGGTAATGAGCAGTTCTTC. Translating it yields CAISEQNRGNEQFF.

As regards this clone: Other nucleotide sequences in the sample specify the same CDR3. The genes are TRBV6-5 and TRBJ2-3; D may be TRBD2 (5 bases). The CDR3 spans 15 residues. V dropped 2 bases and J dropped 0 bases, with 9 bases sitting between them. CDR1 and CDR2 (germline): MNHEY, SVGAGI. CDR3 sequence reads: CASSYVGDSTDTQYF. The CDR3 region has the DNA TGTGCCAGCAGTTACGTCGGGGATAGCACAGATACGCAGTATTTT.

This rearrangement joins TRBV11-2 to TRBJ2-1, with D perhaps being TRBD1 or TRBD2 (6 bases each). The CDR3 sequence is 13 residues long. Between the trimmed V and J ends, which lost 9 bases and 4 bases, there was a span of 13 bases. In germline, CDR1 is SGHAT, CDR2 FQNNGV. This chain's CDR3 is CASSGAGYNEQFF. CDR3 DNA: TGTGCCAGTTCGGGGGCGGGATACAATGAGCAGTTCTTC.

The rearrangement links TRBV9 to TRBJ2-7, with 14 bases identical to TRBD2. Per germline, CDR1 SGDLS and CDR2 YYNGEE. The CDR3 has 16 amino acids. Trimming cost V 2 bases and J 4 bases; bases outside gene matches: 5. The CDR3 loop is CASSVGGTSGRYEQYF. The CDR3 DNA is TGTGCCAGCAGCGTCGGGGGGACTAGCGGGAGATACGAGCAGTACTTC.

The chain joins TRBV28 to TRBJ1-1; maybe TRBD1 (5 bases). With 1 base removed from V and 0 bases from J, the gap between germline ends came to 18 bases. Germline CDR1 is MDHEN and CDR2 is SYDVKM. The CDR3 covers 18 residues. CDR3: CASSLFRARIGLNTEAFF. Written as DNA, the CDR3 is TGTGCCAGCAGTTTATTCAGGGCAAGGATCGGGTTGAACACTGAAGCTTTCTTT. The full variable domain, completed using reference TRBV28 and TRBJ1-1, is DVKVTQSSRYLVKRTGEKVFLECVQDMDHENMFWYRQDPGLGLRLIYFSYDVKMKEKGDIPEGYSVSREKKERFSLILESASTNQTSMYLCASSLFRARIGLNTEAFFGQGTRLTVV.

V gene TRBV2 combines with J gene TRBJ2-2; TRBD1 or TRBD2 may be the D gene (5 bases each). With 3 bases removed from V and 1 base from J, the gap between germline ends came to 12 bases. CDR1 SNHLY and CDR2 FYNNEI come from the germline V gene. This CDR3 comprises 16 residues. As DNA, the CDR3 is TGTGCCAGCAGTGAGCACGGGACGGGGAACACCGGGGAGCTGTTTTTT. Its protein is CASSEHGTGNTGELFF.

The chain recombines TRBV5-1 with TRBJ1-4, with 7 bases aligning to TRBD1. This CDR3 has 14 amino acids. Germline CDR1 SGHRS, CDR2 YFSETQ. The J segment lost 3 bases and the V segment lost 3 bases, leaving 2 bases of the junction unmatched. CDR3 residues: CASSSGTANEKLFF. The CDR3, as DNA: TGCGCCAGCAGCTCCGGGACAGCTAATGAAAAACTGTTTTTT. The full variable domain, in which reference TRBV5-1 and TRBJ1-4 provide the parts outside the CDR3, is KAGVTQTPRYLIKTRGQQVTLSCSPISGHRSVSWYQQTPGQGLQFLFEYFSETQRNKGNFPGRFSGRQFSNSRSEMNVSTLELGDSALYLCASSSGTANEKLFFGSGTQLSVL.

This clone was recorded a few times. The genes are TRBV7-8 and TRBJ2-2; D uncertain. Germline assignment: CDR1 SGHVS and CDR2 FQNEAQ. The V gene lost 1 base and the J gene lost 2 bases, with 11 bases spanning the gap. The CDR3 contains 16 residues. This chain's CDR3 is CASSLVGGTNTGELFF. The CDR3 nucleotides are TGTGCCAGCAGCTTAGTCGGTGGTACAAACACCGGGGAGCTGTTTTTT.